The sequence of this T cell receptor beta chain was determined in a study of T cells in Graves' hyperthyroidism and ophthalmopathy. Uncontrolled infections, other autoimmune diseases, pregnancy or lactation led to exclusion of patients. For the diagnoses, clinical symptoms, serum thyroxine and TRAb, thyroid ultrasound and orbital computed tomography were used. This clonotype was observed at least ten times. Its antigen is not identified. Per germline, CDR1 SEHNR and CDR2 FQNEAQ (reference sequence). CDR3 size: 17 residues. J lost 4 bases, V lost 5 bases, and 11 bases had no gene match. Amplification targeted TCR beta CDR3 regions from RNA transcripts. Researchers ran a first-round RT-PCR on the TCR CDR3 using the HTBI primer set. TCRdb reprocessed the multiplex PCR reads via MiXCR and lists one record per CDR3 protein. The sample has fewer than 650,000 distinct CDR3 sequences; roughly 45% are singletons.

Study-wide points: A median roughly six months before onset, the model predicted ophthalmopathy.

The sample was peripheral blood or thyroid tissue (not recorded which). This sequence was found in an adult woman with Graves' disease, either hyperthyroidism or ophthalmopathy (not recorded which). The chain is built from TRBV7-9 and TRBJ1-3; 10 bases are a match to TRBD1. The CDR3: CASSILTGTGVGNTIYF. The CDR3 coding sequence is TGTGCCAGCAGCATACTCACCGGGACAGGGGTCGGAAACACCATATATTTT.